This T cell receptor beta chain was profiled in a study of blood T cell repertoires in COVID-19. On the study more broadly: Specimens from acute and convalescent COVID-19 originated in the United States, Italy and Spain.

In the study's own analysis: Amplified reference gene primers provided the basis for estimating nucleated cell counts. Data came from immunoSEQ multiplex PCR; TCRdb stores just in-frame clones and leaves some out. The D gene and trimming were derived from the DNA, and the V and J assignments and clone size from that table. The table includes approximately 100,000 clones, around 78% detected once. The sequencing input was peripheral blood. The sequence was obtained from a woman in her fifties or sixties with acute or convalescent COVID-19.

In nucleotides, the CDR3 is TGTGCCAGCAACTCCCCCGAAGTGTACACTGAAGCTTTCTTT. Its translation: CASNSPEVYTEAFF. This sequence joins TRBV28 and TRBJ1-1, with no clear D. The germline gives CDR1 MDHEN, CDR2 SYDVKM. V was clipped by 7 bases and J by 3 bases, with 15 bases between them. The CDR3 is made up of 14 amino acids. The entire variable domain, with the rest obtained from reference TRBV28 and TRBJ1-1, is as follows: DVKVTQSSRYLVKRTGEKVFLECVQDMDHENMFWYRQDPGLGLRLIYFSYDVKMKEKGDIPEGYSVSREKKERFSLILESASTNQTSMYLCASNSPEVYTEAFFGQGTRLTVV.